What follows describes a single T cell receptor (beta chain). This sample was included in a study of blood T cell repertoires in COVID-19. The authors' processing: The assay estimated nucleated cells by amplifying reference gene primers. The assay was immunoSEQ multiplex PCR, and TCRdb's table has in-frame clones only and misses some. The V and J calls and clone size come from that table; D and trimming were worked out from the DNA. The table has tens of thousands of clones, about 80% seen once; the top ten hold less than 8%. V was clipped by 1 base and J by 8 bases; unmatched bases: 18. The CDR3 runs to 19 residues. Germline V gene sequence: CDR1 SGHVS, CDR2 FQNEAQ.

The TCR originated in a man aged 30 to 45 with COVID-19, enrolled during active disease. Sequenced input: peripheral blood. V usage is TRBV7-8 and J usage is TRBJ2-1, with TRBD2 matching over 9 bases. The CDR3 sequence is CASSLVGQWREGLSDEQFF. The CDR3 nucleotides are TGTGCCAGCAGCTTAGTCGGGCAGTGGCGGGAGGGCCTAAGCGATGAGCAGTTCTTC.